The 2 T cell receptor beta chains below all came from one sample that was sequenced in a study of cytomegalovirus exposure and HLA in healthy donors. The PCR was carried out with 60 Vbeta primers and 13 Jbeta primers. This table comes from immunoSEQ multiplex PCR, and its TCRdb copy is limited to in-frame clones, with some not included. The sample lists around 120,000 clones, 75% to 90% occurring once. What was sequenced was PBMCs. These receptors were obtained from a woman aged 40 to 50 in good health and CMV-seronegative.

The rearrangement links TRBV28 to TRBJ1-1; 11 positions match TRBD1. The CDR3 is 15 residues long. The germline CDR1 and CDR2 sequences are MDHEN and SYDVKM. The junction had 4 bases not matched to a gene; V was cut back by 2 bases and J by 5 bases. CDR3 region: CASSLGDRGSTEAFF. Here the CDR3 DNA reads TGTGCCAGCAGTTTAGGGGACAGGGGGAGTACTGAAGCTTTCTTT.

V gene TRBV7-9 combines with J gene TRBJ2-4, with D possibly being TRBD2 (6 bases). V lost 4 bases and J 5 bases, leaving 15 bases between the germline ends. CDR1 and CDR2 from the germline V gene are SEHNR and FQNEAQ (reference sequence). This CDR3 contains 15 residues. The chain's CDR3 is CASSSRDSVQNIQYF. The CDR3 DNA follows: TGTGCCAGCAGCTCCCGGGACTCAGTCCAAAACATTCAGTACTTC.